The table lists the clone carrying this T cell receptor (beta chain) with a count of one. The CDR3 is 12 residues long. Germline V CDR1 and CDR2: SEHNR, FQNEAQ (reference sequence). V gave up 1 base and J gave up 8 bases; unmatched junction bases: 0. This sample stems from a study of blood T cell repertoires in COVID-19. Per the original methods: Nucleated cell counts were estimated from reference gene primer amplification. Using immunoSEQ multiplex PCR, the repertoire was profiled, and TCRdb retains in-frame clones only, with some absent. For V, J and clone size, that table is used; D and trimming come from the DNA. The sample includes 49,000 or so clones, approximately 85% of them seen just once.

The chain is built from TRBV7-9 and TRBJ2-3; 7 nucleotides align to TRBD1. Material for sequencing was peripheral blood. This receptor was obtained from a woman older than 75 with COVID-19, enrolled during active disease. The CDR3 bases are TGTGCCAGCAGCTTAGAGGGGGCTACGCAGTATTTT. Translation: CASSLEGATQYF.